A selection of T cell receptor beta chains follows, all from one sample in a study of PD-L1 blockade in urothelial cancer. Assay used: immunoSEQ multiplex PCR; TCRdb lists only in-frame clones, some missing. The table includes about 30,000 clones, roughly nine tenths detected once. The source material was PBMCs, sampled around atezolizumab (anti-PD-L1) treatment. The receptor source for this set is a man older than 75 with urothelial cancer. Both conserved end residues are part of each CDR3. D genes are given only for firm matches. Clone size is not always given. Where it is, it says once, few, many or a class for expanded clones.

TRBV7-9	TRBJ1-5	once	TRBD1	TGTGCCAGCAGCTTGGGGACAGGGCTTCAGCCCCAGCATTTT	CASSLGTGLQPQHF
TRBV7-9	TRBJ2-1	.	.	TGTGCCAGCAGCGGAGACAACGCGGAGGGTGCTGGGACCAATGAGCAGTTCTTC	CASSGDNAEGAGTNEQFF
TRBV11-2	TRBJ1-2	.	.	TGTGCCAGCAGCTTCGCAGGGGACTATGGCTACACCTTC	CASSFAGDYGYTF
TRBV9	TRBJ2-1	.	TRBD2	TGTGCCAGCAGCGTAGGGACTAGCGATGACAATGAGCAGTTCTTC	CASSVGTSDDNEQFF
TRBV5-4	TRBJ2-1	.	TRBD1	TGTGCCAGCAGCTTGGGAGGGACAGGGACCTACAATGAGCAGTTCTTC	CASSLGGTGTYNEQFF
TRBV29-1	TRBJ1-1	.	.	TGCAGCGTTGCTCTCGCAGGGAAGGAAGCTTTCTTT	CSVALAGKEAFF
TRBV5-1	TRBJ1-2	.	TRBD1	TGCGCCAGCAGTTCAGGGGGCGCCTATGGCTACACCTTC	CASSSGGAYGYTF
TRBV5-4	TRBJ2-7	.	.	TGTGCCAGCAGCTGGCAGGGGTCTAAGCGCTACGAGCAGTACTTC	CASSWQGSKRYEQYF
TRBV6-1	TRBJ2-2	once	.	TGTGCCAGCAGCTACTCGAACACCGGGGAGCTGTTTTTT	CASSYSNTGELFF
TRBV18	TRBJ2-7	.	.	TGTGCCAGCTCACCACCGGACATCTACGAGCAGTACTTC	CASSPPDIYEQYF
TRBV27	TRBJ2-1	.	.	TGTGCCAGCAGTTTAGTTAGGCAGGGTCCGAATGAGCAGTTCTTC	CASSLVRQGPNEQFF
TRBV9	TRBJ2-5	.	TRBD2	TGTGCCAGCAGCGTGGGACTAGCGGACCAAGAGACCCAGTACTTC	CASSVGLADQETQYF
TRBV30	TRBJ2-7	.	TRBD2	TGTGCCTGGAGTGGTGGGATAGCGGGCTACGAGCAGTACTTC	CAWSGGIAGYEQYF
TRBV19	TRBJ2-4	.	TRBD2	TGTGCCAGTAGTCGGGGGGTCGAGTCGAAGTACTTC	CASSRGVESKYF
TRBV6-5	TRBJ2-5	.	.	TGTGCCAGCAGTTACGTCGGGGGTAGGGAGACCCAGTACTTC	CASSYVGGRETQYF
TRBV7-2	TRBJ1-2	once	TRBD1	TGTGCCAGCAGCTTAGGGACAGGTCGTGATCGCTATGGCTACACCTTC	CASSLGTGRDRYGYTF
TRBV19	TRBJ2-7	.	.	TGTGCCAGTAGTTCCTCCACGGGGGTACTCTACGAGCAGTACTTC	CASSSSTGVLYEQYF
TRBV18	TRBJ2-1	.	TRBD2	TGTGCCAGCTCACGACTAGCGGGACAATACAATGAGCAGTTCTTC	CASSRLAGQYNEQFF
TRBV9	TRBJ2-2	.	TRBD2	TGTGCCAGCAGCTCCGGACTAGCGGGAGGAGTTGCCACCGGGGAGCTGTTTTTT	CASSSGLAGGVATGELFF
TRBV15	TRBJ2-7	.	.	TGTGCCACCAGCAGTCTCGGGAGCCTCTTCTACGAGCAGTACTTC	CATSSLGSLFYEQYF
TRBV5-4	TRBJ1-3	once	.	TGTGCCAGCAGTTCGAAACAGGGATCCTCTGGAAACACCATATATTTT	CASSSKQGSSGNTIYF
TRBV27	TRBJ2-2	.	.	TGTGCCAGCAGTTTGGAGATGGTAGCTTGGAGTGGCGGGGAGCTGTTTTTT	CASSLEMVAWSGGELFF
TRBV2	TRBJ2-2	.	.	TGTGCCAGTCGGACGGGGGTTCAAACCGGGGAGCTGTTTTTT	CASRTGVQTGELFF
TRBV19	TRBJ2-2	.	TRBD2	TGTGCCAGTACCCTAGCGGGAGTCACCGGGGAGCTGTTTTTT	CASTLAGVTGELFF
TRBV6-1	TRBJ2-5	.	TRBD1	TGTGCCAGCAGTGACCATTTCGGACAGGGGGCTGAGGAGACCCAGTACTTC	CASSDHFGQGAEETQYF
TRBV7-8	TRBJ1-1	few	.	TGTGCCAGCAACAGACTACTGTTTCCCTTCGCTGAAGCTTTCTTT	CASNRLLFPFAEAFF
TRBV18	TRBJ2-1	.	TRBD2	TGTGCCAGCTCACTAGCGGGTAACTCCTACAATGAGCAGTTCTTC	CASSLAGNSYNEQFF
TRBV6-1	TRBJ2-1	.	TRBD2	TGTGCCAGCAGCATAGGACTAGCGATATACAATGAGCAGTTCTTC	CASSIGLAIYNEQFF
TRBV6-1	TRBJ2-7	.	TRBD1	TGTGCCCTCAATCGACAGGGGACCTACGAGCAGTACTTC	CALNRQGTYEQYF
TRBV7-2	TRBJ1-5	.	.	TGTGCCAGCAGCTCGGACGGGGGGCTTGATCAGCCCCAGCATTTT	CASSSDGGLDQPQHF
TRBV29-1	TRBJ2-1	.	.	TGCAGCGTTGAAGAAGAACTCCCCGCGGATGAGCAGTTCTTC	CSVEEELPADEQFF
TRBV6-1	TRBJ1-5	.	.	TGTGCCACCTGCCCCGGCAGGTATCAGCCCCAGCATTTT	CATCPGRYQPQHF
TRBV7-8	TRBJ2-7	.	TRBD1	TGTGCCAGCAGCTACCGACAGGGGCCGTACGAGCAGTACTTC	CASSYRQGPYEQYF
TRBV18	TRBJ2-1	.	TRBD1	TGTGCCAGCTCACCACGGACAGGGGCTGAGCAGTTCTTC	CASSPRTGAEQFF
TRBV30	TRBJ1-5	.	.	TGTGCCTGGAGTGGGGGGGGTTCGTCGCAGCCCCAGCATTTT	CAWSGGGSSQPQHF
TRBV5-1	TRBJ2-5	.	.	TGCGCCAGCAGCTTGACGCCAGGGAAAGACGAGACCCAGTACTTC	CASSLTPGKDETQYF
TRBV11-2	TRBJ2-1	.	.	TGTGCCAGCAGCTTAGGGGAGCGCTCTAGCTCCTACAATGAGCAGTTCTTC	CASSLGERSSSYNEQFF
TRBV5-1	TRBJ2-1	.	.	TGCGCCAGCAGCTTAGGACCGGCGGAGGACAATGAGCAGTTCTTC	CASSLGPAEDNEQFF
TRBV5-6	TRBJ2-5	.	.	TGTGCCAGCAGCTTTGGGGGGGCGGAGACCCAGTACTTC	CASSFGGAETQYF
TRBV9	TRBJ2-1	.	TRBD2	TGTGCCAGCAGCGTAGATTTCACTAGCGGGAGTGATGAGCAGTTCTTC	CASSVDFTSGSDEQFF
TRBV29-1	TRBJ2-1	.	.	TGCAGCGTTGGGCGGGCGGGCCACGTCTACAATGAGCGGTTCTTC	CSVGRAGHVYNERFF
TRBV18	TRBJ2-1	.	.	TGTGCCAGCTCACCACCGTTAGGACTCAAAGGCGATGAGCAGTTCTTC	CASSPPLGLKGDEQFF
TRBV28	TRBJ2-5	.	.	TGTGCCAGCAGTTCGAGCGGACGGCAGACCCAAGAGACCCAGTACTTC	CASSSSGRQTQETQYF
TRBV30	TRBJ1-4	.	TRBD1	TGTGCCTGGAGTGTACGCGGGACAGGGTGGTCCTCCTCAACTAATGAAAAACTGTTTTTT	CAWSVRGTGWSSSTNEKLFF
TRBV27	TRBJ1-4	.	.	TGTGCCAGCAGTAAAACGAGGGCGCTTGGTGAAAAACTGTTTTTT	CASSKTRALGEKLFF
TRBV19	TRBJ1-4	.	.	TGTGCCAGTAGTATTGGTCGACAGGTTCGTGGTGAAAAACTGTTTTTT	CASSIGRQVRGEKLFF
TRBV30	TRBJ2-1	.	.	TGTGCCTGGACAGGGGACAATGAGCAGTTCTTC	CAWTGDNEQFF
TRBV7-9	TRBJ2-5	.	TRBD2	TGTGCCAGCAGCTCATTACCGGGACTAGGGTCGGGGGAGACCCAGTACTTC	CASSSLPGLGSGETQYF
TRBV30	TRBJ2-2	.	.	TGTGCCTGGAGTAACTCCCCAACGAACACCGGGGAGCTGTTTTTT	CAWSNSPTNTGELFF
TRBV28	TRBJ1-2	.	TRBD1	TGTGCCAGCAGCGGGACAGCCGGCTACACCTTC	CASSGTAGYTF
TRBV5-1	TRBJ1-2	.	TRBD1	TGCGCCAGCAGCGGGGGGACAGAGTCTAACTATGGCTACACCTTC	CASSGGTESNYGYTF
TRBV5-1	TRBJ1-3	.	.	TGCGCCAGCAGCCGAGAGGGAGGCTCTGGAAACACCATATATTTT	CASSREGGSGNTIYF
TRBV30	TRBJ2-3	.	TRBD1	TGTGCCTGGAGTCTACCGGGACAGGGGCTGAGGCTCACAGATACGCAGTATTTT	CAWSLPGQGLRLTDTQYF
TRBV10-3	TRBJ2-3	.	.	TGTGCCATCAGTGTAGGGGGGGTCACAGATACGCAGTATTTT	CAISVGGVTDTQYF
TRBV18	TRBJ1-3	.	.	TGTGCCAGCTCGGCCGGTTCCAGAGGTTTCGGGAACACCATATATTTT	CASSAGSRGFGNTIYF
TRBV19	TRBJ2-1	once	.	TGTGCCAGTAGTCCCCAAGCAATGGAGGTGCAGTTCTTC	CASSPQAMEVQFF